The subject of this entry is one T cell receptor (beta chain). This sample stems from a study of control samples from healthy donors and cancer patients. Assay: immunoSEQ multiplex PCR; the TCRdb copy retains only in-frame clones and omits some. Of roughly 50,000 clones in the sample, around nine tenths were seen once. There are 17 residues in the CDR3. Per germline, CDR1 SGHTA and CDR2 FQGNSA. V lost 3 bases and J 4 bases, leaving 16 bases between the germline ends. This sequence joins TRBV7-2 and TRBJ1-6; perhaps TRBD1 as D (6 bases). Sequenced input: PBMCs. The source is a man aged 25-45 years with colorectal cancer. In DNA form, the CDR3 reads TGTGCCAGCAGCTTGACAGGCGCCTATATTTATAATTCACCCCTCCACTTT. It yields the protein CASSLTGAYIYNSPLHF.